The clone carrying this TCR beta chain was detected ten times or more. Its specificity is not known. Certain patients, namely those with other autoimmune diseases, uncontrolled infections, pregnancy or lactation, were excluded. Serum thyroxine and TRAb, along with clinical symptoms, thyroid ultrasound and orbital computed tomography, were what diagnosis relied on. The record originates from a study of Graves' ophthalmopathy and Graves' hyperthyroidism. Study details: Peripheral blood (taken before any treatment) was collected at initial diagnosis. Study conclusions and caveats: Most expanded thyroid clonotypes above 0.001 frequency also appeared in blood.

Trimming removed 6 bases at V and 8 bases at J, with 13 bases between. The CDR3 is 13 amino acids. Germline CDR1 is SNHLY and CDR2 is FYNNEI. Transcripts of RNA were the source for amplifying TCR beta CDR3 regions. The library came from an HTBI-primed first-round RT-PCR and a second-round multiplex PCR. Each CDR3 protein gets one entry after TCRdb re-called the multiplex PCR reads with MiXCR. The sample has hundreds of thousands of distinct CDR3 sequences, 40% seen once. The sequence was collected from an adult man with Graves' ophthalmopathy. Material: peripheral blood. The chain uses TRBV2 and TRBJ1-4; D remains ambiguous. DNA of the CDR3: TGTGCCAGCAGCTTAGGTAGAGGAGAAAAACTGTTTTTT. This codes for CASSLGRGEKLFF.